This T cell receptor beta chain was profiled in a study of post-analysis software for immune sequencing data. Regarding the study as a whole: Patients showed TRBV5-6, TRBV5-1 and TRBV20-1 among roughly five TRBV segments more frequent than in controls.

Germline CDR1 reads MNHEY; CDR2 reads SMNVEV (reference sequence). The CDR3 has 16 residues. Comment on this clonotype: Antigen: not known.

Unique molecular identifiers were present in the TCR beta cDNA libraries. TCRdb called the PCR reads again in MiXCR, with one record for every CDR3 protein. The sample records hundreds of thousands of distinct CDR3 sequences, 59% being singletons. The chain carries TRBV27 and TRBJ2-5; TRBD1 matches at 12 bases. The J call is in doubt because the DNA end fits TRBJ2-7 better. The sample taken for sequencing was blood. The TCR originated in a girl aged 2-10 years with multiple sclerosis. The CDR3 DNA reads TGTGCCAGCAGTTTGGAGGGGACAGGGGGCTTCTACGAGCAGTACTTC. Translation gives CASSLEGTGGFYEQYF.